The 8 T cell receptor beta chains presented below share a single source sample, sequenced in a study of T cells after yellow fever vaccination. MiXCR was run by TCRdb on the 5' RACE reads, yielding one entry per CDR3 protein. The repertoire holds 500,000 to 700,000 distinct CDR3 sequences, with about 19% as singletons. The starting material was PBMCs, obtained 15 days after the yellow fever booster vaccination. The receptor source for this set is a man aged 25-45 years who received the YFV17D yellow fever vaccine.

The chain combines TRBV21-1 with TRBJ2-2; the table assigns TRBD2, which was not confirmed against the DNA. TRBV21-1 is deemed a pseudogene. The CDR3 is 22 residues long. CDR3 protein: CASSTLVGVLAGRRVDTGELFF. For the CDR3, the DNA is TGTGCCAGCAGCACCTTGGTGGGGGTACTAGCGGGTCGGCGTGTAGACACCGGGGAGCTGTTTTTT.

There are a few counts of this clonotype. The chain recombines TRBV10-3 with TRBJ2-3; TRBD2 might be the D (7 bases). CDR1 is ENHRY and CDR2 is SYGVKD in the germline V gene. The CDR3 extends over 12 amino acids. V was pared by 10 bases and J by 5 bases, with 13 bases between. The CDR3 here is CANGGGGDTQYF. The CDR3 DNA follows: TGTGCCAATGGGGGGGGCGGAGATACGCAGTATTTT.

The gene calls are TRBV15 and TRBJ2-7; maybe TRBD2 (6 bases). V gave up 1 base and J gave up 9 bases, with 22 bases separating them. CDR3 size: 16 residues. CDR1 LNHNV and CDR2 YYDKDF come from the germline V gene (reference sequence). The CDR3 DNA follows: TGTGCCACCAGCAGAGTTGGTAGCGGCCAATACCAGGGGCAGTACTTC. Its translation is CATSRVGSGQYQGQYF. Together with reference TRBV15 and TRBJ2-7, the CDR3 gives the full variable domain: DAMVIQNPRYQVTQFGKPVTLSCSQTLNHNVMYWYQQKSSQAPKLLFHYYDKDFNNEADTPDNFQSRRPNTSFCFLDIRSPGLGDTAMYLCATSRVGSGQYQGQYFGPGTRLTVT.

In this sample, this clonotype turned up a few times. The chain carries TRBV28 and TRBJ1-5; the D gene is possibly TRBD1 (5 bases). In germline, CDR1 is MDHEN, CDR2 SYDVKM. The CDR3 length is 16 residues. V was cut by 5 bases and J by 7 bases, with 21 bases left in between. CDR3 amino acids: CASSDQGKVVEQPQHF. The CDR3 bases are TGTGCCAGCAGTGACCAGGGTAAGGTTGTCGAGCAGCCCCAGCATTTT.

This clonotype has a handful of counts. This rearrangement joins TRBV7-8 to TRBJ2-7, with D possibly TRBD1 on 6 matching bases. The CDR3 consists of 16 residues. V was clipped by 1 base and J by 6 bases, with 19 bases between them. Per germline, CDR1 SGHVS and CDR2 FQNEAQ. The CDR3 region is CASSLGAPGQLSEQYF. The CDR3 region has the DNA TGTGCCAGCAGCTTAGGGGCCCCGGGACAACTATCCGAGCAGTACTTC.

This clonotype was counted a few times. V usage is TRBV7-2 and J usage is TRBJ2-3, with TRBD2 identical over 12 bases. CDR1 and CDR2 (germline): SGHTA, FQGNSA. Trimming took 1 base from V and 5 from J; bases not matched to a gene: 7. The CDR3 is 17 amino acids. The CDR3 here is CASSLGPLAGGVDTQYF. The CDR3 bases are TGTGCCAGCAGCTTAGGACCCCTAGCGGGAGGGGTAGATACGCAGTATTTT.

This clonotype has a handful of counts. V usage is TRBV7-2 and J usage is TRBJ1-2, with D possibly being TRBD1 (5 bases). CDR3 size: 17 residues. Deletions cut 4 bases from V and 5 bases from J, with 23 bases between. Germline V gene lookup returns CDR1 SGHTA and CDR2 FQGNSA. CDR3 sequence: CASSWAGGTGHGYGYTF. CDR3 coding DNA: TGTGCCAGCAGCTGGGCGGGGGGGACCGGACACGGGTATGGCTACACCTTC.

This clonotype was found a few times. The V call is TRBV7-2, the J call TRBJ2-3; tentatively, D is TRBD1 (6 bases). V was clipped by 4 bases and J by 2 bases, with 13 bases between them. The CDR3 loop spans 15 amino acids. Germline-derived CDR1 and CDR2 are SGHTA and FQGNSA. This CDR3 is CASSSNGQHTDTQYF. The CDR3 nucleotides read TGTGCCAGCAGCTCCAACGGACAGCACACAGATACGCAGTATTTT.